Detailed here is one T cell receptor beta chain. The primer mix had 60 V beta and 13 J beta primers. Clones were read by immunoSEQ multiplex PCR, and TCRdb kept only the in-frame ones, dropping some. The sample carries under 100,000 clones, about 90% recorded once. V lost 5 bases to trimming and J lost 5 bases; unmatched junction nucleotides: 7. The CDR3 loop spans 15 amino acids. Germline assignment: CDR1 SEHNR and CDR2 FQNEAQ (reference sequence). The data stem from a study of glioma-infiltrating T cells after dendritic cell vaccination. Whole-study context: Patients received autologous tumor lysate-pulsed dendritic cell vaccination between about 2003 and 2013. At biweekly intervals, patients got three intradermal dendritic cell vaccine injections.

Sequencing was performed on blood, taken before dendritic cell vaccination. The sequence derives from a human donor with glioblastoma. V and J are TRBV7-9 and TRBJ2-5, with TRBD1 matching 11 bases. CDR3 DNA: TGTGCCAGCAGCCCGGACAGGGGGCGCGCTGAGACCCAGTACTTC. Its protein product is CASSPDRGRAETQYF.